These 9 T cell receptor beta chains were sequenced from one sample in a study of CXCR3-negative and CXCR3-positive naive CD8 T cells. Study findings and constraints: CXCR3-negative naive cells had less hydrophobic TRB CDR3s than did CXCR3-positive naive cells.

UMI-labeled 5' RACE yielded the TRB cDNA libraries. TCRdb re-called the 5' RACE reads and shows each CDR3 protein once, DNA omitted. This listing includes several thousand distinct CDR3 sequences. These receptors are not linked to any known antigen. The sequencing input was naive CXCR3+ CD8+ T cells from blood. The subset here: CD45RO-CCR7+CD27+CD95- naive CD8+ T cells expressing CXCR3 (TNR3+). All receptors derive from a human donor in good health. Some clones in this sample may be carry-over from other donors' samples.

The chain combines TRBV7-2 with TRBJ1-1; TCRdb designates TRBD1, a call that cannot be tested without DNA. The CDR3 consists of 15 residues. Germline CDR1 is SGHTA and CDR2 is FQGNSA. CDR3: CASSPSVWGHTEAFF.

This clonotype is identified as medium-sized from frequency. The chain joins TRBV28 to TRBJ2-3; TCRdb's assignment of TRBD2 cannot be checked, as there is no DNA. In germline, CDR1 is MDHEN, CDR2 SYDVKM. CDR3 size: 16 residues. CDR3 region: CASSFRAGVILNTQYF. The full variable domain, rest sourced from reference TRBV28 and TRBJ2-3, is DVKVTQSSRYLVKRTGEKVFLECVQDMDHENMFWYRQDPGLGLRLIYFSYDVKMKEKGDIPEGYSVSREKKERFSLILESASTNQTSMYLCASSFRAGVILNTQYFGPGTRLTVL.

This chain uses TRBV29-1 with TRBJ2-7; the D call from TCRdb, TRBD1, cannot be confirmed without DNA. From germline, CDR1 is SQVTM and CDR2 ANQGSEA. The CDR3 has 13 residues. The CDR3 is CSAVGQAGYEQYF.

This clonotype shows up as medium-sized by frequency. V gene TRBV18 combines with J gene TRBJ2-4; TCRdb's D call of TRBD1 is untestable without DNA. Germline-derived CDR1 and CDR2 are KGHSH and LQKENI. The CDR3 contains 15 residues. The CDR3 is CASSDGQGEGNIQYF.

This chain's CDR3 is CASSLDAYEQFF. V and J are TRBV12-3 or TRBV12-4 and TRBJ2-1. The CDR3 is 12 residues long.

According to its frequency, this clonotype is medium-sized. The chain combines TRBV6-5 with TRBJ2-1; absent DNA, TCRdb's TRBD1 call cannot be checked. This CDR3 region has 15 residues. Germline CDR1 reads MNHEY; CDR2 reads SVGAGI. CDR3 in amino acids: CASSYQVTGMNEQFF.

This clonotype is deemed medium-sized by its frequency. This chain connects TRBV18 to TRBJ2-1. The CDR3 covers 11 residues. Germline loops: CDR1 KGHSH, CDR2 LQKENI. The CDR3 here is CASSPGYEQFF. The entire variable domain, with the rest obtained from reference TRBV18 and TRBJ2-1, is as follows: NAGVMQNPRHLVRRRGQEARLRCSPMKGHSHVYWYRQLPEEGLKFMVYLQKENIIDESGMPKERFSAEFPKEGPSILRIQQVVRGDSAAYFCASSPGYEQFFGPGTRLTVL.

This chain links TRBV20-1 with TRBJ2-7. The CDR3 has 13 amino acids. The germline V gene has CDR1 DFQATT and CDR2 SNEGSKA (reference sequence). Here the CDR3 reads CSARLEPPYEQYF.

V and J are TRBV15 and TRBJ2-5. The germline V gene has CDR1 LNHNV and CDR2 YYDKDF (reference sequence). This CDR3 is 13 amino acids long. This CDR3 is CATNQRAEETQYF.